Below, 26 T cell receptor beta chains from the same sample are listed, as sequenced in a study of blood T cell repertoires in COVID-19. The table came from immunoSEQ multiplex PCR; TCRdb's copy has only in-frame clones and leaves some out. There are roughly 11,000 clones in the sample; around 82% occur only once, and roughly 22% lies in the top ten. The sample comprised peripheral blood. The receptors stem from a human donor in a cohort sampled during active COVID-19.

The chain has TRBV6-6 and TRBJ1-2; 7 bases line up with TRBD1. Germline V gene lookup returns CDR1 MNHNY and CDR2 SVGAGI (reference sequence). The CDR3 is 14 amino acids. J was trimmed by 8 bases and V by 5 bases; bases with no gene match: 11. CDR3 DNA sequence: TGTGCCAGCAGTAACAGGGGCGTACTTCTCGGCTACACCTTC. It encodes CASSNRGVLLGYTF.

This clone was counted between two and nine times. V and J are TRBV5-1 and TRBJ2-1; 8 nucleotides align to TRBD2. CDR1 is SGHRS, CDR2 YFSETQ, per germline. This CDR3 is 13 amino acids long. The V segment lost 6 bases and the J segment 9 bases; nucleotides outside the gene matches: 8. For the CDR3, the DNA is TGCGCCAGCAACGGGGGGGCCTGGGGTGAGCAGTTCTTC. Translated, it gives CASNGGAWGEQFF.

The V call is TRBV6-6, the J call TRBJ1-2; D possibly corresponds to TRBD1 (6 bases). This CDR3 region has 14 residues. Germline values: CDR1 MNHNY, CDR2 SVGAGI (reference sequence). V was trimmed by 0 bases and J by 8 bases, leaving 13 bases between them. The CDR3 loop reads CASSYSGQPGGYTF. In DNA form, the CDR3 reads TGTGCCAGCAGTTACTCCGGACAGCCGGGCGGCTACACCTTC.

This chain connects TRBV20-1 to TRBJ2-3; D may be TRBD1 (6 bases). V gave up 3 bases and J gave up 2 bases, with 15 bases separating them. This CDR3 region has 15 residues. Germline V CDR1 and CDR2: DFQATT, SNEGSKA (reference sequence). The CDR3 DNA sequence: TGCAGTGCTAGTCCGCGGCAGGGGTTCACAGATACGCAGTATTTT. Its protein product is CSASPRQGFTDTQYF.

This rearrangement joins TRBV2 to TRBJ2-7, with 7 bases that match TRBD1. Germline CDR1 and CDR2: SNHLY and FYNNEI. The CDR3 contains 14 residues. The V and J ends lost 4 bases and 2 bases, in that order; junction bases with no gene match: 5. CDR3 sequence reads: CASSAGTDPYEQYF. CDR3 nucleotide sequence: TGTGCCAGCAGTGCGGGGACAGACCCCTACGAGCAGTACTTC. The variable domain in full, completed from reference TRBV2 and TRBJ2-7, reads EPEVTQTPSHQVTQMGQEVILRCVPISNHLYFYWYRQILGQKVEFLVSFYNNEISEKSEIFDDQFSVERPDGSNFTLKIRSTKLEDSAMYFCASSAGTDPYEQYFGPGTRLTVT.

As DNA, the CDR3 is TGTGCCAGCAGCCAAGATCCAGGGGGCAAAACCGGGGAGCTGTTTTTT. This gives the protein CASSQDPGGKTGELFF. J is TRBJ2-2 and V is TRBV4-2; 8 bases fit TRBD1. The V segment lost 0 bases and the J segment 5 bases; nucleotides outside the gene matches: 5. This CDR3 is 16 amino acids long. Germline V gene lookup returns CDR1 LGHNA and CDR2 YNFKEQ.

The V and J genes are TRBV3-1 (or the pseudogene TRBV3-2) and TRBJ1-1; D may be TRBD1 (5 bases). Germline V lookup: CDR1 LGHDT, CDR2 YNNKEL (reference sequence). V lost 3 bases and J 5 bases, leaving 10 bases between the germline ends. This CDR3 is built from 13 residues. The CDR3 DNA reads TGTGCCAGCAGCCATCTGGGGGGGACTGAAGCTTTCTTT. Translated, it gives CASSHLGGTEAFF.

This clone was found once. This chain links TRBV3-1 (or the pseudogene TRBV3-2) with TRBJ2-2; 8 bases align to TRBD2. This CDR3 region has 16 residues. The germline CDR1 and CDR2 sequences are LGHDT and YNNKEL (reference sequence). V lost 3 bases, J lost 4 bases, and 7 bases stayed unmatched. This chain's CDR3 is CASSQVSGAATGELFF. In DNA form, the CDR3 reads TGTGCCAGCAGCCAGGTTAGCGGGGCGGCCACCGGGGAGCTGTTTTTT.

The chain carries TRBV24-1 and TRBJ2-3; D might be TRBD2 (5 bases). The CDR3 runs 16 residues. Germline V CDR1 and CDR2: KGHDR, SFDVKD. Trimming cost V 3 bases and J 3 bases, with 15 bases left between them. The DNA of the CDR3 is TGTGCCACCAGTGATGGGATAGGAGGCCTTACAGATACGCAGTATTTT. This codes for CATSDGIGGLTDTQYF.

The CDR3 nucleotides are TGTGCCAGCAGCGCCGGACTAGCGGGGGTGGGGGAGCAGTACTTC. Translating it yields CASSAGLAGVGEQYF. The chain carries TRBV9 and TRBJ2-7, with 13 bases aligning to TRBD2. This CDR3 region has 15 residues. Germline loops: CDR1 SGDLS, CDR2 YYNGEE. Losses at the gene ends were 3 bases for V and 7 bases for J; bases not matched to a gene: 7.

This clone has a handful of counts. The gene calls are TRBV5-1 and TRBJ1-5; tentative D call: TRBD1 (6 bases). This CDR3 has 16 amino acids. Germline lookup yields CDR1 SGHRS and CDR2 YFSETQ. The V and J ends lost 3 bases and 4 bases respectively, with 17 bases between them. The CDR3 nucleotides are TGCGCCAGCAGCTGGGGGCCGGCAGGGGCAAATCAGCCCCAGCATTTT. Its translation: CASSWGPAGANQPQHF.

The gene calls are TRBV11-1 and TRBJ2-2; D is possibly TRBD2 (7 bases). Trimming cost V 5 bases and J 7 bases, with 20 bases left between them. The germline CDR1 and CDR2 sequences are SGHAT and FQDESV (reference sequence). This CDR3 has 16 amino acids. The CDR3 DNA reads TGTGCCAGCAGCCTCCCACATCGGAGGGGGGGCGGGGAGCTGTTTTTT. It codes for CASSLPHRRGGGELFF.

This clone was seen just once. The chain employs TRBV9 and TRBJ1-6; a possible D gene is TRBD1 (5 bases). The CDR3 consists of 15 residues. The V gene lost 4 bases and the J gene lost 3 bases, with 11 bases spanning the gap. CDR1 and CDR2 from the germline V gene are SGDLS and YYNGEE. CDR3 in amino acids: CASSTGDGYNSPLHF. The CDR3 nucleotides read TGTGCCAGCAGCACGGGGGACGGCTATAATTCACCCCTCCACTTT.

The chain has TRBV5-1 and TRBJ2-2; D possibly corresponds to TRBD1 (6 bases). CDR1 is SGHRS and CDR2 is YFSETQ in the germline V gene. V dropped 2 bases and J dropped 7 bases, with 12 bases sitting between them. This CDR3 is 14 amino acids long. The CDR3 DNA is TGCGCCAGCAGCTTTGAGGGGGTTGACGGGGAGCTGTTTTTT. Its translation: CASSFEGVDGELFF.

For the CDR3, the DNA is TGCGCCAGCAGCACAACAGGCCTCTCTCCCGAGCAGTACTTC. It codes for CASSTTGLSPEQYF. The rearrangement links TRBV5-1 to TRBJ2-7, with D possibly TRBD1 on 5 matching bases. Germline lookup yields CDR1 SGHRS and CDR2 YFSETQ. The CDR3 totals 14 residues. V lost 4 bases and J 6 bases, leaving 17 bases between the germline ends. Filled out from reference TRBV5-1 and TRBJ2-7, the complete variable domain reads KAGVTQTPRYLIKTRGQQVTLSCSPISGHRSVSWYQQTPGQGLQFLFEYFSETQRNKGNFPGRFSGRQFSNSRSEMNVSTLELGDSALYLCASSTTGLSPEQYFGPGTRLTVT.

The CDR3 loop reads CASGLPRWTAPLDYGYTF. In DNA, the CDR3 is TGTGCTAGTGGTTTGCCTCGCTGGACAGCCCCGCTAGACTATGGCTACACCTTC. The chain recombines TRBV12-5 with TRBJ1-2; D may be TRBD1 (6 bases). Germline V gene lookup returns CDR1 LGHNT and CDR2 FRNRAP. The CDR3 contains 18 residues. V was cut by 2 bases and J by 3 bases, with 22 bases left in between.

This chain links TRBV19 with TRBJ1-1; 11 bases match TRBD1. Trimming cost V 5 bases and J 4 bases; bases outside gene matches: 0. The CDR3 has 13 residues. Germline loops: CDR1 LNHDA, CDR2 SQIVND (reference sequence). CDR3 protein: CASSGTGGTEAFF. The CDR3 bases are TGTGCCAGTAGTGGGACAGGGGGCACTGAAGCTTTCTTT.

This clone has just a few counts. This rearrangement joins TRBV9 to TRBJ2-7, with 8 nucleotides matching TRBD1. The V segment lost 3 bases and the J segment 3 bases; nucleotides outside the gene matches: 8. The CDR3 consists of 15 residues. The V gene's germline CDR1 is SGDLS and CDR2 YYNGEE. The CDR3 DNA reads as TGTGCCAGCAGCGCGCTTGACAGGGGAAGCTACGAGCAGTACTTC. Translation gives CASSALDRGSYEQYF.

V gene TRBV2 combines with J gene TRBJ1-1; perhaps TRBD1 as D (5 bases). This CDR3 is 13 amino acids long. Per the germline V gene, CDR1 is SNHLY and CDR2 is FYNNEI. V dropped 5 bases and J dropped 4 bases, with 11 bases sitting between them. The CDR3 DNA follows: TGTGCCAGCAGTCAGGGACTTCGCACTGAAGCTTTCTTT. It is translated as CASSQGLRTEAFF.

This rearrangement joins TRBV7-8 to TRBJ2-7; TRBD1 aligns across 11 bases. Germline V lookup: CDR1 SGHVS, CDR2 FQNEAQ. The CDR3 covers 15 residues. V lost 3 bases, J lost 3 bases, and 4 bases stayed unmatched. The CDR3: CASSFPGTGGYEQYF. For the CDR3, the DNA is TGTGCCAGCAGCTTTCCAGGGACAGGGGGCTACGAGCAGTACTTC. Supplemented by reference TRBV7-8 and TRBJ2-7, the full variable domain reads GAGVSQSPRYKVAKRGQDVALRCDPISGHVSLFWYQQALGQGPEFLTYFQNEAQLDKSGLPSDRFFAERPEGSVSTLKIQRTQQEDSAVYLCASSFPGTGGYEQYFGPGTRLTVT.

CDR3 sequence: CASRGGQFDSPLHF. In DNA, the CDR3 is TGTGCCAGTAGAGGGGGACAGTTTGATTCACCCCTCCACTTT. The chain joins TRBV19 to TRBJ1-6, with 7 bases lining up with TRBD1. The CDR3 has 14 amino acids. Trimming took 6 bases from V and 8 from J; bases not matched to a gene: 7. Germline CDR1 and CDR2: LNHDA and SQIVND (reference sequence).

The CDR3 nucleotides read TGTGCCAGCAGCCCAGGTTCGGGATCACCCCTCCACTTT. Encoded protein: CASSPGSGSPLHF. V gene TRBV9 combines with J gene TRBJ1-6; no clear D. The CDR3 totals 13 residues. Per the germline V gene, CDR1 is SGDLS and CDR2 is YYNGEE. V dropped 4 bases and J dropped 10 bases, with 12 bases sitting between them.

J is TRBJ2-3 and V is TRBV21-1; the table's TRBD2 call for D was not verified on the DNA. TRBV21-1 is assigned pseudogene status. CDR3 size: 16 residues. The DNA for the CDR3 is TGTGCCAGCAGCACTCTAGCGGGGGCCGGGGCAGATACGCAGTATTTT. Translated: CASSTLAGAGADTQYF.

The genes are TRBV7-3 and TRBJ2-3; maybe TRBD1 (6 bases). V was pared by 4 bases and J by 4 bases, with 15 bases between. The CDR3 spans 15 residues. In germline, CDR1 is SGHTA, CDR2 FQGTGA. The CDR3 region has the DNA TGTGCCAGCAGCTCCACTGATAAGGGGGCAGATACGCAGTATTTT. It is translated as CASSSTDKGADTQYF.

This clone was seen once. The chain has TRBV29-1 and TRBJ2-3, with D perhaps TRBD2 (7 bases). Germline V lookup: CDR1 SQVTM, CDR2 ANQGSEA. This CDR3 is 16 amino acids long. Trimming removed 1 base from V and 2 bases from J, with 16 bases in between. DNA of the CDR3: TGCAGCGTTGAAGGGCTCGGCGGGGGCAACACAGATACGCAGTATTTT. It codes for CSVEGLGGGNTDTQYF.

This clone was observed a handful of times. This rearrangement joins TRBV7-9 to TRBJ1-4; D perhaps matches TRBD1 (6 bases). The CDR3 contains 17 residues. Germline V gives CDR1 SEHNR, CDR2 FQNEAQ (reference sequence). The V end lost 4 bases, the J end lost 7 bases, and 22 bases lay between the germline ends. The CDR3 DNA is TGTGCCAGCAGCTCGCGACGCGAAACAGGGTTGGGTGAAAAACTGTTTTTT. Amino acids: CASSSRRETGLGEKLFF.